Each of the 6 T cell receptor beta chains below was sequenced from the same sample in a study of blood T cell repertoires in COVID-19. The assay was immunoSEQ multiplex PCR, and TCRdb's table has in-frame clones only and misses some. The sample includes around 65,000 clones, 79% of them seen just once. Sequences were obtained from peripheral blood. These receptor sequences come from a man between 60 and 70 years old with acute or convalescent COVID-19.

The V gene is TRBV5-1, the J gene TRBJ1-5; D not certain. With 4 bases removed from V and 5 bases from J, the gap between germline ends came to 16 bases. The germline V gene encodes CDR1 SGHRS and CDR2 YFSETQ. This CDR3 contains 15 residues. The CDR3 protein is CASSPVGRPDQPQHF. The DNA for the CDR3 is TGCGCCAGCAGCCCGGTTGGCAGGCCCGATCAGCCCCAGCATTTT.

V and J are TRBV10-3 and TRBJ2-3; the D is unclear. Germline CDR1 ENHRY, CDR2 SYGVKD. Trimming took off 3 bases at V and 0 bases at J, with 19 bases between the two ends. The CDR3 loop spans 18 amino acids. For the CDR3, the DNA is TGTGCCATCAGTGATTCCAGCAAAACTAAATATAGCACAGATACGCAGTATTTT. Its translation: CAISDSSKTKYSTDTQYF.

V usage is TRBV6-5 and J usage is TRBJ1-4; D unclear. CDR3 length equals 14 residues. Germline V lookup: CDR1 MNHEY, CDR2 SVGAGI. The V gene lost 2 bases and the J gene lost 4 bases, with 8 bases spanning the gap. The CDR3 loop reads CASSYVGSNEKLFF. The DNA for the CDR3 is TGTGCCAGCAGTTACGTAGGGAGTAATGAAAAACTGTTTTTT.

The chain employs TRBV6-5 and TRBJ2-1, with 8 nucleotides matching TRBD1. V trimming: 2 bases; J trimming: 5 bases; junction bases outside the gene matches: 2. The germline gives CDR1 MNHEY, CDR2 SVGAGI. The CDR3 sequence is 14 residues long. The CDR3 loop reads CASSYRDRNNEQFF. In DNA, the CDR3 is TGTGCCAGCAGTTACCGGGACAGGAACAATGAGCAGTTCTTC.

The V gene is TRBV28, the J gene TRBJ1-2; TRBD1 matches at 10 bases. Germline CDR1 MDHEN, CDR2 SYDVKM. Unmatched junction bases numbered 2, after V lost 5 bases and J lost 5 bases. The CDR3 runs to 13 residues. CDR3 DNA: TGTGCCAGCAGTCCGGGACAGGGGTATGGCTACACCTTC. This gives the protein CASSPGQGYGYTF.

The genes are TRBV5-6 and TRBJ1-5; D possibly corresponds to TRBD1 (6 bases). With 3 bases removed from V and 5 bases from J, the gap between germline ends came to 12 bases. The germline V gene has CDR1 SGHDT and CDR2 YYEEEE. The CDR3 contains 14 residues. CDR3 DNA: TGTGCCAGCAGCTCAGGACAGCGATATCAGCCCCAGCATTTT. Residues: CASSSGQRYQPQHF.